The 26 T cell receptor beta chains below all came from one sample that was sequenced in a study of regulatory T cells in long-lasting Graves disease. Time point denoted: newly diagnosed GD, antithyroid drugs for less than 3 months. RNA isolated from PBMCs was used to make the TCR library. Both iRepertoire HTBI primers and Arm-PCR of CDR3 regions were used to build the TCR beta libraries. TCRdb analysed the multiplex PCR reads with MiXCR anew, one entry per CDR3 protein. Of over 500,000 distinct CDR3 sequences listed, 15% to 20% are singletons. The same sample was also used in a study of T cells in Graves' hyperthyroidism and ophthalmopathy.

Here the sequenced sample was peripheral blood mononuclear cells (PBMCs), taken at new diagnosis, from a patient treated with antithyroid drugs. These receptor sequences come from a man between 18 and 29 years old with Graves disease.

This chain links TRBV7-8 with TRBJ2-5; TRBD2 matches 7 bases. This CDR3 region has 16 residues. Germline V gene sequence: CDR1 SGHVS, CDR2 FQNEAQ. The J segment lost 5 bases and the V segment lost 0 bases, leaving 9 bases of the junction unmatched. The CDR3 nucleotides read TGTGCCAGCAGCTTAGCGCGAGTGGGGGGGTGGGAGACCCAGTACTTC. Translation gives CASSLARVGGWETQYF.

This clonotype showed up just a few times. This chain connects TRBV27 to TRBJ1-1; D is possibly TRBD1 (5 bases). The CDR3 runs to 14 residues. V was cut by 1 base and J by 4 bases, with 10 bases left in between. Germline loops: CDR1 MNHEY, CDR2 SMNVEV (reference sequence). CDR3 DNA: TGTGCCAGCAGTTTATTCGGGGGAGGCACTGAAGCTTTCTTT. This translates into CASSLFGGGTEAFF.

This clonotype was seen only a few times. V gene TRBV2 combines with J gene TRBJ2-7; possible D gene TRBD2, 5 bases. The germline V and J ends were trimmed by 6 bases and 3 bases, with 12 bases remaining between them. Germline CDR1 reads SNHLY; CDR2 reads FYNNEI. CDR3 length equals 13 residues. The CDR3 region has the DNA TGTGCCAGCAGCCGAGGGCTAGACTACGAGCAGTACTTC. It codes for CASSRGLDYEQYF.

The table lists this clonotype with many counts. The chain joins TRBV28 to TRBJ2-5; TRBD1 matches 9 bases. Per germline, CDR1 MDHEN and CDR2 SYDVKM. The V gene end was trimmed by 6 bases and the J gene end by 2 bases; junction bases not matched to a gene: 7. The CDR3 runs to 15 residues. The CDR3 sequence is CASSRGTGIQETQYF. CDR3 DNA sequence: TGTGCCAGCAGCCGCGGGACAGGGATTCAAGAGACCCAGTACTTC.

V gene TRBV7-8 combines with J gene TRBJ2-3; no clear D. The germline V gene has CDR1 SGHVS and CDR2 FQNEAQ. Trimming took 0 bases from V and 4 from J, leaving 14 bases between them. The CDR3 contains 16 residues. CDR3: CASSLAAWGSADTQYF. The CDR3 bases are TGTGCCAGCAGCTTAGCGGCCTGGGGAAGCGCAGATACGCAGTATTTT.

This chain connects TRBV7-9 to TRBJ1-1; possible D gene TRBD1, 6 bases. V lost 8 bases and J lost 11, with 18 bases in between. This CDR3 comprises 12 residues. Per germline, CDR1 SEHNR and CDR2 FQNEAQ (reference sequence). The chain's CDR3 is CASQGLLRGAFF. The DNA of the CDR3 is TGTGCCAGCCAAGGGCTGCTGAGGGGGGCTTTCTTT.

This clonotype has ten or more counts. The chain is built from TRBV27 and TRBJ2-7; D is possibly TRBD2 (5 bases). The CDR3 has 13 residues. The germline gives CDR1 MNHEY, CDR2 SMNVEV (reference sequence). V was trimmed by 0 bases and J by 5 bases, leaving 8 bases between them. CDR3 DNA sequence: TGTGCCAGCAGTTTATCCCGGAGGAACGAGCAGTACTTC. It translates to CASSLSRRNEQYF.

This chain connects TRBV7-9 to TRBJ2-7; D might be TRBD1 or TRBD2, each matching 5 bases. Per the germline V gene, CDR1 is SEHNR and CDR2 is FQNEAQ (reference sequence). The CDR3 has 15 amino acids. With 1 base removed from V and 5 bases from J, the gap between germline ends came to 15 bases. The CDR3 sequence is CASSLDGREIDEQYF. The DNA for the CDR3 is TGTGCCAGCAGCTTAGACGGCAGGGAGATCGACGAGCAGTACTTC.

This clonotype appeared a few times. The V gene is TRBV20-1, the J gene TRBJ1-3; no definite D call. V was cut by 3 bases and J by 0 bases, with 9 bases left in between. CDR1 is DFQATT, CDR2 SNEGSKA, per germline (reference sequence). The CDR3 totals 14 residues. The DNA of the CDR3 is TGCAGTGCTAGCGACGTCTCCTCTGGAAACACCATATATTTT. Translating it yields CSASDVSSGNTIYF.

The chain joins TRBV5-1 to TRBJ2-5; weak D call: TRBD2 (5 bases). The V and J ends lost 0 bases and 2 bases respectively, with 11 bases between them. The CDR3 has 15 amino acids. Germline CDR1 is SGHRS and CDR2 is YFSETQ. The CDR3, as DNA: TGCGCCAGCAGCTTGGTACCTAGCAGACAAGAGACCCAGTACTTC. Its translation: CASSLVPSRQETQYF. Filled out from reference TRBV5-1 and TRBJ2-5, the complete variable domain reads KAGVTQTPRYLIKTRGQQVTLSCSPISGHRSVSWYQQTPGQGLQFLFEYFSETQRNKGNFPGRFSGRQFSNSRSEMNVSTLELGDSALYLCASSLVPSRQETQYFGPGTRLLVL.

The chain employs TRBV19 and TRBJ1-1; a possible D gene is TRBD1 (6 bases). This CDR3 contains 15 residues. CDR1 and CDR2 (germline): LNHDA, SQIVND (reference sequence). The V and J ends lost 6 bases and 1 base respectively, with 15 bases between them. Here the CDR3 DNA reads TGTGCCAGTAGAGGGGGGTCGGAGAGGAACACTGAAGCTTTCTTT. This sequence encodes CASRGGSERNTEAFF.

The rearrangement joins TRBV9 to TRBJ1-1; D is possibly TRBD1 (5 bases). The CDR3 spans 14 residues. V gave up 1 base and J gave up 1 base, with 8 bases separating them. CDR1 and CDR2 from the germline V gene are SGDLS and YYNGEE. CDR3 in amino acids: CASSVSGGNTEAFF. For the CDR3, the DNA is TGTGCCAGCAGCGTATCGGGGGGGAACACTGAAGCTTTCTTT.

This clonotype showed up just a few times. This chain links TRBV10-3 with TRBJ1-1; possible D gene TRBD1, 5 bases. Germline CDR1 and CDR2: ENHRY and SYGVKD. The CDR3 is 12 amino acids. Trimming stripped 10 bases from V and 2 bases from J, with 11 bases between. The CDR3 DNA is TGTGCCACCAAGACAGTTAACACTGAAGCTTTCTTT. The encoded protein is CATKTVNTEAFF.

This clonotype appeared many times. The CDR3 bases are TGCAGTGCTAGTTATGCGCGGAGCTCCTACAATGAGCAGTTCTTC. It codes for CSASYARSSYNEQFF. The chain recombines TRBV20-1 with TRBJ2-1; D is unclear. The CDR3 runs to 15 residues. Trimming took 3 bases from V and 0 from J, leaving 12 bases between them. In germline, CDR1 is DFQATT, CDR2 SNEGSKA (reference sequence).

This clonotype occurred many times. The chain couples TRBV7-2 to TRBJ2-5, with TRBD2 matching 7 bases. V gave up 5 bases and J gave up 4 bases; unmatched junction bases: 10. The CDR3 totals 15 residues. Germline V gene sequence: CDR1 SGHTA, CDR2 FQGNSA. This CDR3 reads CASSPEAGRRETQYF. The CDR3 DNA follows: TGTGCCAGCAGCCCCGAAGCGGGAAGGAGAGAGACCCAGTACTTC.

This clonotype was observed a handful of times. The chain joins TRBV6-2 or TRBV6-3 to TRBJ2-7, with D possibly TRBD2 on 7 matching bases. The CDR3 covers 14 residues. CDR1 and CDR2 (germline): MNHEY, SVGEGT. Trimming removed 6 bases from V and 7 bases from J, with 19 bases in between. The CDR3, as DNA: TGTGCCAGCAGACCTAGACAGGCCGGGGGGGAGCAGTACTTC. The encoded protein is CASRPRQAGGEQYF.

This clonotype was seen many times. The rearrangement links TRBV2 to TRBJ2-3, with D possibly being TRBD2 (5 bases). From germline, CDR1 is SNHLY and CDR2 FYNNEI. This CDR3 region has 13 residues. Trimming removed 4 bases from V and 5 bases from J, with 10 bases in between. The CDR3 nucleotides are TGTGCCAGCAGTGGGAATCGGGGAGATACGCAGTATTTT. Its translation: CASSGNRGDTQYF.

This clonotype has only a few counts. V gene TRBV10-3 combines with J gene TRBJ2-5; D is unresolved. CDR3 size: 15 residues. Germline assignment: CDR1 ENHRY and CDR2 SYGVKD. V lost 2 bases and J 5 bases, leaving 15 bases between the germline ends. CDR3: CAISERSILGETQYF. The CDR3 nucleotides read TGTGCCATCAGTGAGAGAAGTATATTGGGGGAGACCCAGTACTTC.

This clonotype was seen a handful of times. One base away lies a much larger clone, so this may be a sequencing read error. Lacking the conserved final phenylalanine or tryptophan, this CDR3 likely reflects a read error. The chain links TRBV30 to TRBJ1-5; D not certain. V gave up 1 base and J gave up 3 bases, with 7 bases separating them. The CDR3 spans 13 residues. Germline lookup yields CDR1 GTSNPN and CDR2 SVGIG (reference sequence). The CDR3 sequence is CAWSGPYNQPQHS. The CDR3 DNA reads TGTGCCTGGAGTGGACCCTACAATCAGCCCCAGCATTCT.

For the CDR3, the DNA is TGTGCCTGGAGTGTAGGGTTGGGGGGCGCTTTCTTT. Translated, it gives CAWSVGLGGAFF. The chain links TRBV30 to TRBJ1-1, with D possibly TRBD1 on 6 matching bases. CDR3 length equals 12 residues. Germline CDR1 reads GTSNPN; CDR2 reads SVGIG (reference sequence). Trimming took off 0 bases at V and 11 bases at J, with 13 bases between the two ends.

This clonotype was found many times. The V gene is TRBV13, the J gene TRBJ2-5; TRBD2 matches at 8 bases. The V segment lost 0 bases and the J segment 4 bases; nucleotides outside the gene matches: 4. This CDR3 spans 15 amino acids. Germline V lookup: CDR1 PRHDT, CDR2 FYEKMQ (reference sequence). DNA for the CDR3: TGTGCCAGCAGCTTAGGCGGGACTAGTCGAGAGACCCAGTACTTC. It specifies CASSLGGTSRETQYF. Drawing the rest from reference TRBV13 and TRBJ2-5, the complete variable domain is AAGVIQSPRHLIKEKRETATLKCYPIPRHDTVYWYQQGPGQDPQFLISFYEKMQSDKGSIPDRFSAQQFSDYHSELNMSSLELGDSALYFCASSLGGTSRETQYFGPGTRLLVL.

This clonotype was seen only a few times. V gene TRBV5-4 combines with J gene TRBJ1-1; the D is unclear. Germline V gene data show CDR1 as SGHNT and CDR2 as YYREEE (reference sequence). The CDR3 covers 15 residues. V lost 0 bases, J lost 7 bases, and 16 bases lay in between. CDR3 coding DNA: TGTGCCAGCAGCTTGGCTTCGGGCAGTAGACTTGAAGCTTTCTTT. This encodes CASSLASGSRLEAFF. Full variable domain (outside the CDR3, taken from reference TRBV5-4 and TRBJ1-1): ETGVTQSPTHLIKTRGQQVTLRCSSQSGHNTVSWYQQALGQGPQFIFQYYREEENGRGNFPPRFSGLQFPNYSSELNVNALELDDSALYLCASSLASGSRLEAFFGQGTRLTVV.

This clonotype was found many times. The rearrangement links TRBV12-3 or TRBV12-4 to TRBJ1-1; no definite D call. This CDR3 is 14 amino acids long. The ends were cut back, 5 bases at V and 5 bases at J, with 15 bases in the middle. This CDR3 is CASSPPWESTEAFF. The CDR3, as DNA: TGTGCCAGCAGTCCCCCCTGGGAGTCGACTGAAGCTTTCTTT.

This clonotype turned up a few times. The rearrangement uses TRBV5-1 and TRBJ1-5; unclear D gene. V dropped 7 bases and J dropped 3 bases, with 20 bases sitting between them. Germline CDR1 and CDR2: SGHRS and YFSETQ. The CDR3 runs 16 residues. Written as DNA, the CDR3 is TGCGCCAGCCGCGAAGGAAGCGAACTTCTCAATCAGCCCCAGCATTTT. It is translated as CASREGSELLNQPQHF.

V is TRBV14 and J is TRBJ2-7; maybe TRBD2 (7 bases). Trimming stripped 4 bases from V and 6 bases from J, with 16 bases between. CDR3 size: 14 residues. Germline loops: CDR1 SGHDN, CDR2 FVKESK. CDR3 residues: CASSPTGGGGEQYF. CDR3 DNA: TGTGCCAGCAGCCCCACCGGAGGGGGGGGCGAGCAGTACTTC.

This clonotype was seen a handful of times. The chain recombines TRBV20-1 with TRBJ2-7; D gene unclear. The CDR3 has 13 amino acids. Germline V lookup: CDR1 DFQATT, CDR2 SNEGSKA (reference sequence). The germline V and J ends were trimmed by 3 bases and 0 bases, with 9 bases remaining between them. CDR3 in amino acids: CSARTVASYEQYF. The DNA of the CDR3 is TGCAGTGCTAGGACTGTCGCCTCCTACGAGCAGTACTTC.